These T cell receptor beta chains were read from a single sample in a study of sequential checkpoint blockade in melanoma. TCRdb's table, derived via immunoSEQ multiplex PCR, lists solely in-frame clones and lacks some. The sample lists 20,000 to 25,000 clones, roughly four fifths seen once, with roughly 11% in the top ten. This specimen was CD8+ T cells sorted from blood (inferred from file names), taken from a patient given nivolumab and ipilimumab in sequence. The receptors come from a human donor with melanoma. Both conserved end residues are part of each CDR3. D genes are given only for firm matches. The size entry is marked missing in some rows and otherwise reads once, few, many or a size class.

V gene: TRBV27
CDR3 length: 15
clone size: .
D gene: TRBD1
J gene: TRBJ1-2
CDR3 DNA: TGTGCCAGCAGTCTAAGACAGGGTGGGACTTCAGGCTACACCTTC
CDR3 protein: CASSLRQGGTSGYTF

V gene: TRBV18
CDR3 length: 15
clone size: once
D gene: TRBD1
J gene: TRBJ2-5
CDR3 DNA: TGTGCCAGCTCACCAGGGTTAACAGGGGTAAAGACCCAGTACTTC
CDR3 protein: CASSPGLTGVKTQYF

V gene: TRBV4-1
CDR3 length: 18
clone size: .
D gene: TRBD2
J gene: TRBJ2-1
CDR3 DNA: TGCGCCAGCAGCCATTTAGACTTGGGACTAGCGGGAGGGCGTGAGCAGTTCTTC
CDR3 protein: CASSHLDLGLAGGREQFF

V gene: TRBV7-2
CDR3 length: 11
clone size: .
D gene: .
J gene: TRBJ2-1
CDR3 DNA: TGTGCCAGCAGCCGGTACGATGAGCAGTTCTTC
CDR3 protein: CASSRYDEQFF

V gene: TRBV28
CDR3 length: 15
clone size: .
D gene: TRBD1
J gene: TRBJ2-4
CDR3 DNA: TGTGCCAGCAGTTTTACAGGGGACGACAAAAACATTCAGTACTTC
CDR3 protein: CASSFTGDDKNIQYF

V gene: TRBV6-5
CDR3 length: 14
clone size: few
D gene: TRBD2
J gene: TRBJ2-3
CDR3 DNA: TGTGCCAGCAGCAGAAGCGGGAGATTAGATACGCAGTATTTT
CDR3 protein: CASSRSGRLDTQYF

V gene: TRBV6-6
CDR3 length: 12
clone size: .
D gene: .
J gene: TRBJ2-1
CDR3 DNA: TGTGCCAGCAGAACAGGACACAATGAGCAGTTCTTC
CDR3 protein: CASRTGHNEQFF

V gene: TRBV6-5
CDR3 length: 13
clone size: .
D gene: .
J gene: TRBJ2-7
CDR3 DNA: TGTGCCAGCAGAAAGGGACTGAACTACGAGCAGTACTTC
CDR3 protein: CASRKGLNYEQYF

V gene: TRBV18
CDR3 length: 13
clone size: .
D gene: .
J gene: TRBJ2-5
CDR3 DNA: TGTGCCAGCTCTCAGGGGAGGGCTGAGACCCAGTACTTC
CDR3 protein: CASSQGRAETQYF

V gene: TRBV10-2
CDR3 length: 14
clone size: .
D gene: .
J gene: TRBJ1-1
CDR3 DNA: TGCGCCAGCAGTGAGATGGCAGGGAACACTGAAGCTTTCTTT
CDR3 protein: CASSEMAGNTEAFF

V gene: TRBV7-6
CDR3 length: 14
clone size: .
D gene: TRBD2
J gene: TRBJ2-5
CDR3 DNA: TGTGCCAGCAGCCTCCAAAGCGGGAGGGAGACCCAGTACTTC
CDR3 protein: CASSLQSGRETQYF

V gene: TRBV27
CDR3 length: 15
clone size: .
D gene: .
J gene: TRBJ1-4
CDR3 DNA: TGTGCCAGCAGTTTTAATGTCGGGGGGACCGAAAAACTGTTTTTT
CDR3 protein: CASSFNVGGTEKLFF

V gene: TRBV4-2
CDR3 length: 15
clone size: .
D gene: TRBD1
J gene: TRBJ2-7
CDR3 DNA: TGTGCCAGCAGCCAAGAGTTGACAGGGGGCTACGAGCAGTACTTC
CDR3 protein: CASSQELTGGYEQYF

V gene: TRBV6-5
CDR3 length: 14
clone size: .
D gene: .
J gene: TRBJ1-1
CDR3 DNA: TGTGCCAGCACCCACGGGGGGGGGAACACTGAAGCTTTCTTT
CDR3 protein: CASTHGGGNTEAFF

V gene: TRBV19
CDR3 length: 16
clone size: .
D gene: .
J gene: TRBJ1-5
CDR3 DNA: TGTGCCAGTAGTAGGTTACAGGGATGGGGCAATCAGCCCCAGCATTTT
CDR3 protein: CASSRLQGWGNQPQHF

V gene: TRBV5-1
CDR3 length: 13
clone size: few
D gene: .
J gene: TRBJ2-4
CDR3 DNA: TGCGCCAGCAGCTTGGGCGCGGAAAACATTCAGTACTTC
CDR3 protein: CASSLGAENIQYF

V gene: TRBV28
CDR3 length: 13
clone size: .
D gene: .
J gene: TRBJ1-2
CDR3 DNA: TGTGCCAGCAGTTTACCAGGGAACTATGGCTACACCTTC
CDR3 protein: CASSLPGNYGYTF

V gene: TRBV28
CDR3 length: 14
clone size: .
D gene: .
J gene: TRBJ1-4
CDR3 DNA: TGTGCCAGCAGTTTTGGAGGGAGGGGTGAAAAACTGTTTTTT
CDR3 protein: CASSFGGRGEKLFF

V gene: TRBV5-1
CDR3 length: 15
clone size: .
D gene: TRBD1
J gene: TRBJ1-1
CDR3 DNA: TGCGCCAGCAGCTTGGGAAGGGGGCCCGACACTGAAGCTTTCTTT
CDR3 protein: CASSLGRGPDTEAFF

V gene: TRBV11-3
CDR3 length: 13
clone size: .
D gene: TRBD1
J gene: TRBJ2-2
CDR3 DNA: TGTGCCAGCAGCTTAACAGGGGTCGGGGAGCTGTTTTTT
CDR3 protein: CASSLTGVGELFF

V gene: TRBV5-1
CDR3 length: 17
clone size: .
D gene: TRBD2
J gene: TRBJ2-1
CDR3 DNA: TGCGCCAGCAGCCCGCCGCTCCTAGCGGGAGGGTTCGATGAGCAGTTCTTC
CDR3 protein: CASSPPLLAGGFDEQFF

V gene: TRBV7-3
CDR3 length: 14
clone size: medium-sized
D gene: .
J gene: TRBJ1-1
CDR3 DNA: TGTGCCAGCAAAAGCGGGGGACCGAACACTGAAGCTTTCTTT
CDR3 protein: CASKSGGPNTEAFF

V gene: TRBV11-3
CDR3 length: 12
clone size: few
D gene: .
J gene: TRBJ2-7
CDR3 DNA: TGTGCCAGCAGCCGAAGACATGGCGAGCAGTACTTC
CDR3 protein: CASSRRHGEQYF

V gene: TRBV5-1
CDR3 length: 15
clone size: .
D gene: .
J gene: TRBJ1-3
CDR3 DNA: TGCGCCAGCAGCTTCGGAGGACTAACGGGAAACACCATATATTTT
CDR3 protein: CASSFGGLTGNTIYF

V gene: TRBV18
CDR3 length: 15
clone size: .
D gene: TRBD2
J gene: TRBJ2-1
CDR3 DNA: TGTGCCAGCTCACCAAGCACAGCGGGAGGATATGAGCAGTTCTTC
CDR3 protein: CASSPSTAGGYEQFF

V gene: TRBV7-9
CDR3 length: 13
clone size: .
D gene: .
J gene: TRBJ1-1
CDR3 DNA: TGTGCCAGCAGCGGACAGAAAACCACTGAAGCTTTCTTT
CDR3 protein: CASSGQKTTEAFF

V gene: TRBV7-8
CDR3 length: 12
clone size: .
D gene: TRBD1
J gene: TRBJ1-4
CDR3 DNA: TGTGCCAGCAGCTGGACAGGGGAAAAACTGTTTTTT
CDR3 protein: CASSWTGEKLFF

V gene: TRBV7-8
CDR3 length: 15
clone size: .
D gene: TRBD1
J gene: TRBJ1-5
CDR3 DNA: TGTGCCAGCAGCTTAGGACAGGGGAGCAATCAGCCCCAGCATTTT
CDR3 protein: CASSLGQGSNQPQHF

V gene: TRBV11-2
CDR3 length: 17
clone size: .
D gene: TRBD2
J gene: TRBJ2-2
CDR3 DNA: TGTGCCAGCAGCTTTTCACAAATGGCGGGAGGGACCGGGGAGCTGTTTTTT
CDR3 protein: CASSFSQMAGGTGELFF

V gene: TRBV7-8
CDR3 length: 15
clone size: few
D gene: TRBD2
J gene: TRBJ2-7
CDR3 DNA: TGTGCCAGCAGCTACCGACTAGCTAAGACCTACGAGCAGTACTTC
CDR3 protein: CASSYRLAKTYEQYF

V gene: TRBV14
CDR3 length: 14
clone size: few
D gene: TRBD2
J gene: TRBJ2-7
CDR3 DNA: TGTGCCAGCAGCCTGCGGCGGGGGGCCTACGAGCAGTACTTC
CDR3 protein: CASSLRRGAYEQYF

V gene: TRBV18
CDR3 length: 15
clone size: .
D gene: .
J gene: TRBJ2-2
CDR3 DNA: TGTGCCAGCTCCCCAAGCACGGGAGCGGACGGGGAGCTGTTTTTT
CDR3 protein: CASSPSTGADGELFF

V gene: TRBV5-4
CDR3 length: 16
clone size: .
D gene: .
J gene: TRBJ2-6
CDR3 DNA: TGTGCCAGCAGCTGGGACACCTACTCTGGGGCCAACGTCCTGACTTTC
CDR3 protein: CASSWDTYSGANVLTF

V gene: TRBV6-5
CDR3 length: 15
clone size: .
D gene: TRBD1
J gene: TRBJ2-5
CDR3 DNA: TGTGCCAGCAGGGACAGGGGACGCGTTGAGGAGACCCAGTACTTC
CDR3 protein: CASRDRGRVEETQYF

V gene: TRBV5-1
CDR3 length: 15
clone size: .
D gene: TRBD1
J gene: TRBJ1-1
CDR3 DNA: TGCGCCAGCAGCTTAGGGACAGGGCTGAACACTGAAGCTTTCTTT
CDR3 protein: CASSLGTGLNTEAFF

V gene: TRBV19
CDR3 length: 14
clone size: .
D gene: .
J gene: TRBJ2-7
CDR3 DNA: TGTGCCAGTAGTATAAGCGCGGGGAGCTACGAGCAGTACTTC
CDR3 protein: CASSISAGSYEQYF

V gene: TRBV4-3
CDR3 length: 15
clone size: .
D gene: TRBD2
J gene: TRBJ2-1
CDR3 DNA: TGCGCCAGCAGCCAGCTAGCGGGAGGGCAGGATGAGCAGTTCTTC
CDR3 protein: CASSQLAGGQDEQFF

V gene: TRBV30
CDR3 length: 13
clone size: .
D gene: TRBD1
J gene: TRBJ2-7
CDR3 DNA: TGTGCCTGGAGGACAGGGCCCCCCTACGAGCAGTACTTC
CDR3 protein: CAWRTGPPYEQYF

V gene: TRBV2
CDR3 length: 15
clone size: .
D gene: .
J gene: TRBJ2-3
CDR3 DNA: TGTGCCAGCAGTGTTCCTGCGCCAAGCACAGATACGCAGTATTTT
CDR3 protein: CASSVPAPSTDTQYF

V gene: TRBV2
CDR3 length: 15
clone size: .
D gene: TRBD1
J gene: TRBJ2-2
CDR3 DNA: TGTGCCAGCATTCGGACAGGGGGGGGCACCGGGGAGCTGTTTTTT
CDR3 protein: CASIRTGGGTGELFF

V gene: TRBV7-2
CDR3 length: 14
clone size: once
D gene: .
J gene: TRBJ1-2
CDR3 DNA: TGTGCCAGCAGCTTAGGGGCCTCACCTAATGGCTACACCTTC
CDR3 protein: CASSLGASPNGYTF

V gene: TRBV6-5
CDR3 length: 14
clone size: .
D gene: TRBD2
J gene: TRBJ2-2
CDR3 DNA: TGTGCCAGCAGTTACCTCCGGGGGGGCGGGGAGCTGTTTTTT
CDR3 protein: CASSYLRGGGELFF

V gene: TRBV28
CDR3 length: 15
clone size: .
D gene: TRBD2
J gene: TRBJ2-1
CDR3 DNA: TGTGCCAGCAGTTTTGGCGGGAGGTCTGGCAATGAGCAGTTCTTC
CDR3 protein: CASSFGGRSGNEQFF

V gene: TRBV29-1
CDR3 length: 12
clone size: few
D gene: .
J gene: TRBJ1-1
CDR3 DNA: TGCAGCGTTGGAGGCAGGGGCACTGAAGCTTTCTTT
CDR3 protein: CSVGGRGTEAFF

V gene: TRBV6-5
CDR3 length: 14
clone size: once
D gene: .
J gene: TRBJ2-7
CDR3 DNA: TGTGCCAGCAGTTCCTTAACAGGGTCCTACGAGCAGTACTTC
CDR3 protein: CASSSLTGSYEQYF

V gene: TRBV30
CDR3 length: 15
clone size: .
D gene: TRBD1
J gene: TRBJ1-3
CDR3 DNA: TGTGCCTGGAGGAGGGACAGGGGGTCTGGAAACACCATATATTTT
CDR3 protein: CAWRRDRGSGNTIYF

V gene: TRBV9
CDR3 length: 16
clone size: .
D gene: TRBD2
J gene: TRBJ2-3
CDR3 DNA: TGTGCCAGCAGCGTAGGGGCGGGAGGGAGCACAGATACGCAGTATTTT
CDR3 protein: CASSVGAGGSTDTQYF

V gene: TRBV11-2
CDR3 length: 15
clone size: .
D gene: .
J gene: TRBJ2-3
CDR3 DNA: TGTGCCAGCAGCTTAGCTGGCGGCTACACAGATACGCAGTATTTT
CDR3 protein: CASSLAGGYTDTQYF

V gene: TRBV10-3
CDR3 length: 15
clone size: .
D gene: TRBD1
J gene: TRBJ1-1
CDR3 DNA: TGTGCCATCAGTGAGCCGGGACAGGGGGCCACTGAAGCTTTCTTT
CDR3 protein: CAISEPGQGATEAFF

V gene: TRBV11-2
CDR3 length: 15
clone size: once
D gene: .
J gene: TRBJ2-5
CDR3 DNA: TGTGCCAGCAGCATACCCGGGGTAGGGCAAGAGACCCAGTACTTC
CDR3 protein: CASSIPGVGQETQYF

V gene: TRBV4-2
CDR3 length: 15
clone size: .
D gene: .
J gene: TRBJ1-2
CDR3 DNA: TGTGCCAGCAACACTCCCATGGGCTCTAACTATGGCTACACCTTC
CDR3 protein: CASNTPMGSNYGYTF

V gene: TRBV6-5
CDR3 length: 14
clone size: .
D gene: .
J gene: TRBJ2-7
CDR3 DNA: TGTGCCAGCAGCCGATACTCCGGGGACTACGAGCAGTACTTC
CDR3 protein: CASSRYSGDYEQYF

V gene: TRBV5-1
CDR3 length: 14
clone size: .
D gene: .
J gene: TRBJ1-1
CDR3 DNA: TGCGCCAGCAGCTTGGCTGGTACAGCCACTGAAGCTTTCTTT
CDR3 protein: CASSLAGTATEAFF

V gene: TRBV5-1
CDR3 length: 14
clone size: .
D gene: TRBD1
J gene: TRBJ2-3
CDR3 DNA: TGCGCCAGCAGCTTGGGGGACAGCTTAGATACGCAGTATTTT
CDR3 protein: CASSLGDSLDTQYF

V gene: TRBV9
CDR3 length: 16
clone size: .
D gene: TRBD2
J gene: TRBJ2-5
CDR3 DNA: TGTGCCAGCAGCCTTTATGGGACTAGCGGGCAAGAGACCCAGTACTTC
CDR3 protein: CASSLYGTSGQETQYF

V gene: TRBV27
CDR3 length: 13
clone size: once
D gene: .
J gene: TRBJ2-3
CDR3 DNA: TGTGCCAGCAGTTTGAGTAGCGCAGATACGCAGTATTTT
CDR3 protein: CASSLSSADTQYF